Shown below are 27 T cell receptor beta chains from a single sample sequenced in a study of blood T cell repertoires in COVID-19. The table came from immunoSEQ multiplex PCR; TCRdb's copy has only in-frame clones and leaves some out. Of about 130,000 clones listed, approximately 80% were seen once; the top ten hold 7% to 10%. Sequenced: PBMCs or T cells enriched from blood (not recorded which). These receptors originate from a man in his fifties or sixties who had recovered from COVID-19.

The rearrangement uses TRBV19 and TRBJ2-1, with TRBD1 as a possible D gene (6 bases). V lost 7 bases, J lost 0 bases, and 16 bases lay in between. The CDR3 is made up of 16 amino acids. From germline, CDR1 is LNHDA and CDR2 SQIVND (reference sequence). CDR3 nucleotides: TGTGCCAGTACCACAAGGGGGTCGAGCTCCTACAATGAGCAGTTCTTC. It encodes CASTTRGSSSYNEQFF. The full variable domain, completed using reference TRBV19 and TRBJ2-1, is DGGITQSPKYLFRKEGQNVTLSCEQNLNHDAMYWYRQDPGQGLRLIYYSQIVNDFQKGDIAEGYSVSREKKESFPLTVTSAQKNPTAFYLCASTTRGSSSYNEQFFGPGTRLTVL.

Only one count was recorded for this clone. The chain couples TRBV19 to TRBJ1-2; 7 bases line up with TRBD1. The V gene's germline CDR1 is LNHDA and CDR2 SQIVND (reference sequence). The CDR3 runs to 13 residues. V gave up 6 bases and J gave up 3 bases; unmatched junction bases: 4. This CDR3 reads CASSVQGYYGYTF. The CDR3 coding sequence is TGTGCCAGTAGCGTACAGGGGTACTATGGCTACACCTTC.

The CDR3 here is CASSFTATGDNYGYTF. As DNA, the CDR3 is TGTGCCAGCAGTTTTACAGCGACAGGGGATAACTATGGCTACACCTTC. This chain connects TRBV6-5 to TRBJ1-2, with 8 bases lining up with TRBD1. The CDR3 covers 16 residues. With V trimmed by 4 bases and J by 1 base, 8 bases remained unmatched. CDR1 MNHEY and CDR2 SVGAGI come from the germline V gene.

The rearrangement joins TRBV6-5 to TRBJ2-7; TRBD2 matches at 11 bases. Germline V lookup: CDR1 MNHEY, CDR2 SVGAGI. The trim removed 8 bases at V and 1 base at J, leaving 7 bases unmatched. This CDR3 has 15 residues. The CDR3 DNA is TGTGCCAGCTCTAGCGGGGGGCCCAAATCCTACGAGCAGTACTTC. Its protein is CASSSGGPKSYEQYF.

The V and J genes are TRBV19 and TRBJ1-5; the D gene is possibly TRBD1 (5 bases). The V gene's germline CDR1 is LNHDA and CDR2 SQIVND (reference sequence). The CDR3 consists of 14 residues. The V end lost 3 bases, the J end lost 5 bases, and 11 bases lay between the germline ends. Here the CDR3 reads CASSIRARDQPQHF. The CDR3 nucleotides read TGTGCCAGTAGTATCAGGGCCAGAGATCAGCCCCAGCATTTT.

Only one count was recorded for this clone. V and J are TRBV19 and TRBJ1-1; D is unresolved. Trimming removed 5 bases at V and 3 bases at J, with 16 bases between. Germline V gives CDR1 LNHDA, CDR2 SQIVND (reference sequence). The CDR3 consists of 15 residues. DNA of the CDR3: TGTGCCAGTAGTGACCTCCTACAGAAGGACACTGAAGCTTTCTTT. It codes for CASSDLLQKDTEAFF.

The chain is built from TRBV6-2 or TRBV6-3 and TRBJ1-1, with D possibly TRBD1 on 5 matching bases. Germline V gene data show CDR1 as MNHEY and CDR2 as SVGEGT. This CDR3 spans 12 amino acids. V lost 6 bases and J 7 bases, leaving 12 bases between the germline ends. The CDR3: CASSISGLEAFF. CDR3 nucleotides: TGTGCCAGCAGCATATCAGGGCTTGAAGCTTTCTTT.

The rearrangement joins TRBV4-3 to TRBJ1-6; D uncertain. The germline gives CDR1 LGHNA, CDR2 YSLEER. The V end lost 4 bases, the J end lost 0 bases, and 10 bases lay between the germline ends. The CDR3 length is 16 residues. CDR3 loop: CASSLGLSSYNSPLHF. CDR3 bases: TGCGCCAGCAGCCTTGGACTGTCCTCCTATAATTCACCCCTCCACTTT.

Only one count was recorded for this clone. V gene TRBV3-1 (or the pseudogene TRBV3-2) combines with J gene TRBJ2-6; a weak D match, TRBD1 (6 bases). CDR1 is LGHDT, CDR2 YNNKEL, per germline (reference sequence). The V and J ends lost 3 bases and 0 bases respectively, with 15 bases between them. There are 18 residues in the CDR3. The CDR3 DNA reads TGTGCCAGCAGCCATTGGACAGCCCCCTACTCTGGGGCCAACGTCCTGACTTTC. Its protein is CASSHWTAPYSGANVLTF.

This clone was seen a single time. The V and J genes are TRBV19 and TRBJ1-1; 8 positions agree with TRBD1. The CDR3 loop spans 16 amino acids. J gave up 1 base and V 0 bases, and 4 bases lay outside the gene matches. Germline V gene data show CDR1 as LNHDA and CDR2 as SQIVND (reference sequence). The CDR3 sequence is CASSIDLGTGNTEAFF. The DNA of the CDR3 is TGTGCCAGTAGTATAGATCTAGGGACAGGGAACACTGAAGCTTTCTTT.

The chain employs TRBV27 and TRBJ1-1; 9 positions match TRBD1. V lost 2 bases and J lost 3; bases outside the gene matches: 7. CDR1 is MNHEY and CDR2 is SMNVEV in the germline V gene (reference sequence). The CDR3 extends over 16 amino acids. CDR3 sequence reads: CASSLKSGTGHTEAFF. As DNA, the CDR3 is TGTGCCAGCAGTTTAAAATCCGGGACAGGGCACACTGAAGCTTTCTTT.

J is TRBJ1-1 and V is TRBV15; 8 bases map to TRBD1. CDR1 is LNHNV, CDR2 YYDKDF, per germline (reference sequence). Trimming took 0 bases from V and 8 from J; bases not matched to a gene: 8. The CDR3 consists of 15 residues. The CDR3 DNA reads TGTGCCACCAGCAGAGATTCAGGGGGCGCGTTAGAAGCTTTCTTT. Its translation: CATSRDSGGALEAFF.

The chain carries TRBV23-1 and TRBJ1-2, with 9 bases aligning to TRBD1. TRBV23-1 is labeled an ORF, and its function is uncertain. This CDR3 region has 13 residues. V was pared by 11 bases and J by 2 bases, with 6 bases of the junction left unmatched. The CDR3 sequence: CAGYRGLNYGYTF. The CDR3 coding sequence is TGCGCCGGATACAGGGGGCTAAACTATGGCTACACCTTC.

J is TRBJ2-7 and V is TRBV27; 8 nucleotides line up with TRBD1. Per the germline V gene, CDR1 is MNHEY and CDR2 is SMNVEV (reference sequence). V trimming: 5 bases; J trimming: 3 bases; junction bases outside the gene matches: 9. The CDR3 has 15 residues. The CDR3 DNA reads TGTGCCAGCAGTCGCAAGGACAGGGTTGGCTACGAGCAGTACTTC. This encodes CASSRKDRVGYEQYF.

The V and J genes are TRBV4-3 and TRBJ1-6; a weak D match, TRBD1 (6 bases). Trimming took off 0 bases at V and 7 bases at J, with 13 bases between the two ends. Looked up from germline, CDR1 is LGHNA and CDR2 is YSLEER. The CDR3 spans 16 residues. The chain's CDR3 is CASSQDRTAANSPLHF. The CDR3 DNA sequence: TGCGCCAGCAGCCAAGATAGGACAGCGGCAAATTCACCCCTCCACTTT.

J is TRBJ1-3 and V is TRBV2; no firm D call. V lost 7 bases and J lost 3, with 4 bases in between. Looked up from germline, CDR1 is SNHLY and CDR2 is FYNNEI. This CDR3 is built from 11 residues. CDR3 DNA sequence: TGTGCCAGCACGTTTGGAAACACCATATATTTT. Its translation: CASTFGNTIYF. The variable domain in full, completed from reference TRBV2 and TRBJ1-3, reads EPEVTQTPSHQVTQMGQEVILRCVPISNHLYFYWYRQILGQKVEFLVSFYNNEISEKSEIFDDQFSVERPDGSNFTLKIRSTKLEDSAMYFCASTFGNTIYFGEGSWLTVV.

The V call is TRBV19, the J call TRBJ2-5; D unclear. V shed 4 bases and J shed 3 bases, with 9 bases lying between them. In germline, CDR1 is LNHDA, CDR2 SQIVND (reference sequence). CDR3 length equals 13 residues. The DNA of the CDR3 is TGTGCCAGTAGTAGATACAGTGAAGAGACCCAGTACTTC. Translation: CASSRYSEETQYF.

This clone was seen a handful of times. The genes are TRBV5-1 and TRBJ1-2; weak D call: TRBD1 (6 bases). The CDR3 is made up of 14 amino acids. Germline V gives CDR1 SGHRS, CDR2 YFSETQ. Between the trimmed V and J ends, which lost 0 bases and 3 bases, there was a span of 9 bases. CDR3 residues: CASSLVGGDYGYTF. Written as DNA, the CDR3 is TGCGCCAGCAGCTTGGTAGGGGGGGACTATGGCTACACCTTC.

The chain recombines TRBV10-3 with TRBJ2-1; 7 bases match TRBD1. The J segment lost 0 bases and the V segment lost 7 bases, leaving 3 bases of the junction unmatched. This CDR3 has 14 residues. CDR1 and CDR2 from the germline V gene are ENHRY and SYGVKD. In DNA, the CDR3 is TGTGCCATCACCCGGGACAGCTCCTACAATGAGCAGTTCTTC. Protein: CAITRDSSYNEQFF.

As DNA, the CDR3 is TGTGCCAGCAGGGACAGGGCCCCAAGCAATCAGCCCCAGCATTTT. Protein product: CASRDRAPSNQPQHF. V usage is TRBV6-5 and J usage is TRBJ1-5; 8 bases fit TRBD1. V lost 6 bases, J lost 1 base, and 5 bases stayed unmatched. Per the germline V gene, CDR1 is MNHEY and CDR2 is SVGAGI. CDR3 size: 15 residues.

The J gene is TRBJ2-5, the V gene TRBV3-1 (or the pseudogene TRBV3-2); tentative D call: TRBD2 (7 bases). CDR1 and CDR2 from the germline V gene are LGHDT and YNNKEL (reference sequence). The CDR3 contains 13 residues. With 5 bases removed from V and 5 bases from J, the gap between germline ends came to 12 bases. As DNA, the CDR3 is TGTGCCAGCAGCGGGGGGGCAGGGGAGACCCAGTACTTC. Translating gives CASSGGAGETQYF.

The chain employs TRBV2 and TRBJ1-1; 7 bases align to TRBD1. The trim removed 8 bases at V and 1 base at J, leaving 4 bases unmatched. Looked up from germline, CDR1 is SNHLY and CDR2 is FYNNEI. The CDR3 runs to 13 residues. This CDR3 is CASQGQPNTEAFF. In nucleotides, the CDR3 is TGTGCCAGCCAGGGACAGCCGAACACTGAAGCTTTCTTT.

V usage is TRBV6-2 or TRBV6-3 and J usage is TRBJ1-6; tentative D call: TRBD1 (5 bases). The CDR3 runs to 14 residues. With 2 bases removed from V and 9 bases from J, the gap between germline ends came to 11 bases. Germline assignment: CDR1 MNHEY and CDR2 SVGEGT. The CDR3 DNA sequence: TGTGCCAGCAGTTACCAGGGATCGGCTTCACCCCTCCACTTT. Translating it yields CASSYQGSASPLHF.

This clone has just one count. The J gene is TRBJ2-2, the V gene TRBV11-1, with TRBD1 identical over 8 bases. CDR1 SGHAT and CDR2 FQDESV come from the germline V gene (reference sequence). The CDR3 contains 16 residues. Losses at the gene ends were 3 bases for V and 0 bases for J; bases not matched to a gene: 3. CDR3 in amino acids: CASSFGQGANTGELFF. The CDR3 DNA sequence: TGTGCCAGCAGCTTTGGACAGGGCGCGAACACCGGGGAGCTGTTTTTT.

The chain combines TRBV3-1 (or the pseudogene TRBV3-2) with TRBJ1-4, with 9 bases that match TRBD1. This CDR3 comprises 15 residues. V dropped 4 bases and J dropped 8; count of bases not matched to a gene: 8. CDR1 and CDR2 (germline): LGHDT, YNNKEL (reference sequence). CDR3 amino acids: CASSLAGTGKEKLFF. CDR3 sequence (DNA): TGTGCCAGCAGCCTTGCCGGGACAGGGAAAGAAAAACTGTTTTTT.

As DNA, the CDR3 is TGCGCCAGCAGCCCGGGGACTCCGGGGGAGACCCAGTACTTC. Protein: CASSPGTPGETQYF. The chain carries TRBV5-1 and TRBJ2-5, with a possible D match to TRBD2 (6 bases). The V gene's germline CDR1 is SGHRS and CDR2 YFSETQ. Trimming pared 4 bases from V and 5 bases from J, leaving 15 bases between. The CDR3 contains 14 residues. The variable domain in full, with the rest retrieved from reference TRBV5-1 and TRBJ2-5, is KAGVTQTPRYLIKTRGQQVTLSCSPISGHRSVSWYQQTPGQGLQFLFEYFSETQRNKGNFPGRFSGRQFSNSRSEMNVSTLELGDSALYLCASSPGTPGETQYFGPGTRLLVL.

V is TRBV5-1 and J is TRBJ2-5; tentative D call: TRBD1 (5 bases). V was trimmed by 2 bases and J by 1 base, leaving 12 bases between them. The CDR3 totals 15 residues. Germline V gene lookup returns CDR1 SGHRS and CDR2 YFSETQ. In DNA, the CDR3 is TGCGCCAGCAGCTTTTCAGGGTTAACCCAAGAGACCCAGTACTTC. Translating gives CASSFSGLTQETQYF. The whole variable domain, remainder taken from reference TRBV5-1 and TRBJ2-5, is KAGVTQTPRYLIKTRGQQVTLSCSPISGHRSVSWYQQTPGQGLQFLFEYFSETQRNKGNFPGRFSGRQFSNSRSEMNVSTLELGDSALYLCASSFSGLTQETQYFGPGTRLLVL.